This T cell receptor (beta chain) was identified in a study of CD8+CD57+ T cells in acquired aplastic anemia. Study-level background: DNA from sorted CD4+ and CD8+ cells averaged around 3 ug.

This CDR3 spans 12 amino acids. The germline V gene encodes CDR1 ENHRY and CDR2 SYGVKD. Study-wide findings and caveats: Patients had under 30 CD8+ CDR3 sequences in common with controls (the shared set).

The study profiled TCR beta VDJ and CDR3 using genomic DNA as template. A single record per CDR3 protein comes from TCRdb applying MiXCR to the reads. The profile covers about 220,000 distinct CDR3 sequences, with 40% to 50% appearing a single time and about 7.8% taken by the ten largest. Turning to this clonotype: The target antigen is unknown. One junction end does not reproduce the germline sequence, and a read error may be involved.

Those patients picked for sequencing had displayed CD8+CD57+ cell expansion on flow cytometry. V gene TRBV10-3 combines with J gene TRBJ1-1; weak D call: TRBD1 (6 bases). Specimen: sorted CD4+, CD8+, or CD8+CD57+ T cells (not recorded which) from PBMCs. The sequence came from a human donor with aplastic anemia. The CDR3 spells CAILTGILQASF. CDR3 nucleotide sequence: TGTGCCATCCTGACAGGTATACTCCAAGCTTCCTTT.